This TCR beta chain was profiled in a study of Graves' ophthalmopathy and Graves' hyperthyroidism. Diagnostic conclusions were grounded in clinical symptoms, serum thyroxine, TRAb, thyroid ultrasound and orbital computed tomography. At least ten counts were recorded for this clonotype. RNA served as the template for amplifying TCR beta CDR3 regions. After a first-round RT-PCR with HTBI primers, a second-round multiplex PCR was run. TCRdb recomputed calls from the multiplex PCR reads with MiXCR, one row per CDR3 protein. Seen here are about 220,000 distinct CDR3 sequences, 20% to 25% observed once, and the top ten hold under 55%. The clonotype was recovered from a woman between 50 and 59 years old with Graves' ophthalmopathy. The source material was peripheral blood.

The CDR3 sequence: CASSLSTGWGPNTEAFF. CDR3 coding DNA: TGTGCCAGCAGCTTATCTACAGGGTGGGGCCCGAACACTGAAGCTTTCTTT. The V gene is TRBV11-1, the J gene TRBJ1-1; perhaps TRBD1 as D (6 bases). CDR3 length equals 17 residues. CDR1 is SGHAT, CDR2 FQDESV, per germline (reference sequence). Trimming pared 2 bases from V and 1 base from J, leaving 17 bases between.